Sequencing of this T cell receptor beta chain was carried out in a study of T cell responses to AZD1222 COVID-19 vaccine. Points on this clone: Its antigen remains unknown.

Trimming at V came to 0 bases and at J to 9 bases, leaving 5 bases not matched to a gene. Germline V CDR1 and CDR2: SGDLS, YYNGEE. The CDR3 loop spans 15 amino acids. Whole-study results and caveats: Repertoires were collected only later (after the peak T cell response had occurred).

TCRdb's table, derived via immunoSEQ multiplex PCR, lists solely in-frame clones and lacks some. The sample carries 120,000 or so clones, about 90% recorded once. The sample consisted of peripheral blood, taken on day 0 of AZD1222 vaccination. The receptor was derived from an adult in good health. J is TRBJ1-6 and V is TRBV9; 8 positions match TRBD1. The CDR3: CASSVGGTGTSPLHF. As DNA, the CDR3 is TGTGCCAGCAGCGTAGGAGGGACAGGCACTTCACCCCTCCACTTT.